The 21 T cell receptor beta chains below come from one sample, sequenced in a study of blood T cell repertoires in COVID-19. Produced via immunoSEQ multiplex PCR; TCRdb's table is partial and in-frame only. The table includes about 290,000 clones, about 89% detected once. The sequenced material came from PBMCs or T cells enriched from blood (not recorded which). The receptors were sampled from a woman between 40 and 55 years old who had recovered from COVID-19.

The chain has TRBV10-1 and TRBJ2-7; 7 bases fit TRBD1. V shed 8 bases and J 5 bases; nucleotides not matched to a gene: 12. The CDR3 has 14 residues. Germline lookup yields CDR1 WNHNN and CDR2 SYGVQD (reference sequence). CDR3 protein: CASYQDRARDEQYF. The CDR3 nucleotides are TGCGCCAGCTACCAAGACAGGGCCCGGGACGAGCAGTACTTC.

V gene TRBV27 combines with J gene TRBJ1-2; TRBD1 matches 10 bases. The V gene's germline CDR1 is MNHEY and CDR2 SMNVEV (reference sequence). V lost 4 bases to trimming and J lost 5 bases; unmatched junction nucleotides: 4. The CDR3 spans 14 residues. This CDR3 is CASSWGQGLYGYTF. As DNA, the CDR3 is TGTGCCAGCAGTTGGGGACAGGGGTTATATGGCTACACCTTC.

This CDR3 is CASSPSGTPSYEQYF. The CDR3 DNA reads as TGTGCCAGCTCACCATCCGGGACACCGTCCTACGAGCAGTACTTC. The J gene is TRBJ2-7, the V gene TRBV18; D is perhaps TRBD1 (6 bases). The germline gives CDR1 KGHSH, CDR2 LQKENI. The CDR3 loop spans 15 amino acids. V lost 2 bases and J 1 base, leaving 12 bases between the germline ends.

The V and J genes are TRBV7-3 and TRBJ1-4; 8 bases are a match to TRBD1. The junction had 4 bases not matched to a gene; V was cut back by 4 bases and J by 3 bases. Germline V lookup: CDR1 SGHTA, CDR2 FQGTGA. CDR3 length equals 15 residues. CDR3 amino acids: CASSSGQGPNEKLFF. The CDR3 DNA reads as TGTGCCAGCAGCTCCGGACAGGGTCCTAATGAAAAACTGTTTTTT.

This clone was observed a few times. This chain joins TRBV5-1 and TRBJ1-4, with D uncertain. This CDR3 is built from 14 residues. Trimming removed 1 base from V and 8 bases from J, with 12 bases in between. CDR1 is SGHRS and CDR2 is YFSETQ in the germline V gene. CDR3 nucleotides: TGCGCCAGCAGCTTGACCGGGGTGGGGGAAAAACTGTTTTTT. It codes for CASSLTGVGEKLFF. Complete variable domain (other parts from reference TRBV5-1 and TRBJ1-4): KAGVTQTPRYLIKTRGQQVTLSCSPISGHRSVSWYQQTPGQGLQFLFEYFSETQRNKGNFPGRFSGRQFSNSRSEMNVSTLELGDSALYLCASSLTGVGEKLFFGSGTQLSVL.

This chain uses TRBV12-5 with TRBJ1-1; a weak D match, TRBD1 (5 bases). The CDR3 consists of 15 residues. Germline values: CDR1 LGHNT, CDR2 FRNRAP. V was trimmed by 0 bases and J by 1 base, leaving 9 bases between them. CDR3 nucleotides: TGTGCTAGTGGTTTGGTATCAGGGCCGAACACTGAAGCTTTCTTT. This encodes CASGLVSGPNTEAFF. Based on the CDR3 plus reference TRBV12-5 and TRBJ1-1, the full variable domain is DARVTQTPRHKVTEMGQEVTMRCQPILGHNTVFWYRQTMMQGLELLAYFRNRAPLDDSGMPKDRFSAEMPDATLATLKIQPSEPRDSAVYFCASGLVSGPNTEAFFGQGTRLTVV.

This clone was counted a single time. The chain combines TRBV6-5 with TRBJ2-3, with 8 nucleotides matching TRBD1. The V gene end was trimmed by 6 bases and the J gene end by 0 bases; junction bases not matched to a gene: 5. Per germline, CDR1 MNHEY and CDR2 SVGAGI. The CDR3 is 15 residues long. CDR3 protein: CASRDRATSTDTQYF. DNA for the CDR3: TGTGCCAGCAGGGACAGGGCCACTAGCACAGATACGCAGTATTTT.

The chain joins TRBV4-3 to TRBJ1-2, with D unclear. The CDR3 is 14 residues long. Trimming removed 3 bases from V and 8 bases from J, with 16 bases in between. Germline CDR1 LGHNA, CDR2 YSLEER. The CDR3 loop reads CASSQHPGEGGYTF. The CDR3 coding sequence is TGCGCCAGCAGCCAGCATCCCGGGGAGGGCGGCTACACCTTC.

The rearrangement joins TRBV5-1 to TRBJ2-1; 7 positions agree with TRBD2. CDR3 size: 16 residues. Losses at the gene ends were 4 bases for V and 5 bases for J; bases not matched to a gene: 12. Germline CDR1 SGHRS, CDR2 YFSETQ. CDR3 amino acids: CASSMGLRDYDNEQFF. The DNA of the CDR3 is TGCGCCAGCAGCATGGGCCTACGGGACTACGACAATGAGCAGTTCTTC.

As for this clone: Other DNA sequences within the sample encode an identical CDR3. The chain couples TRBV7-9 to TRBJ1-4; 7 positions match TRBD1. Germline trimming cut 1 base from V and 8 bases from J; bases unmatched to any gene: 4. The CDR3 is 14 amino acids. Germline assignment: CDR1 SEHNR and CDR2 FQNEAQ (reference sequence). CDR3 in amino acids: CASSLGQGSEKLFF. The CDR3 nucleotides read TGTGCCAGCAGCTTAGGACAGGGTAGCGAAAAACTGTTTTTT.

This rearrangement joins TRBV23-1 to TRBJ2-1; 14 nucleotides align to TRBD2. TRBV23-1 is classed as an ORF, of uncertain function. CDR3 length equals 23 residues. The V gene end was trimmed by 2 bases and the J gene end by 2 bases; junction bases not matched to a gene: 20. CDR3 sequence: CASSQPGQGLAGVTLAAYNEQFF. In DNA form, the CDR3 reads TGCGCCAGCAGTCAACCGGGACAGGGACTAGCGGGAGTTACGTTGGCCGCCTACAATGAGCAGTTCTTC.

J is TRBJ2-2 and V is TRBV19, with 11 positions matching TRBD2. The V and J ends lost 2 bases and 4 bases, in that order; junction bases with no gene match: 6. The germline CDR1 and CDR2 sequences are LNHDA and SQIVND (reference sequence). The CDR3 extends over 17 amino acids. The CDR3 DNA sequence: TGTGCCAGTAGTATATTAGCGGGGGGGCCAGGCACCGGGGAGCTGTTTTTT. Amino acid sequence: CASSILAGGPGTGELFF.

The chain couples TRBV4-1 to TRBJ1-1; D not certain. The CDR3 has 11 amino acids. Germline V gene lookup returns CDR1 MGHRA and CDR2 YSYEKL. Trimming shortened V by 3 bases and J by 11 bases, and 10 bases separated the two germline ends. DNA of the CDR3: TGCGCCAGCAGCCAGAATACGGTGGCTTTCTTT. As protein: CASSQNTVAFF.

The genes are TRBV2 and TRBJ1-3; TRBD1 matches at 7 bases. Germline CDR1 reads SNHLY; CDR2 reads FYNNEI. V trimming: 7 bases; J trimming: 0 bases; junction bases outside the gene matches: 6. CDR3 length: 15 amino acids. The CDR3 loop reads CASTRGTDSGNTIYF. CDR3 in DNA: TGTGCCAGCACCCGAGGGACAGACTCTGGAAACACCATATATTTT.

The V and J genes are TRBV7-2 and TRBJ1-4; possible D gene TRBD1, 5 bases. CDR3 length: 14 residues. Trimming removed 1 base from V and 7 bases from J, with 10 bases in between. Germline CDR1 reads SGHTA; CDR2 reads FQGNSA. The CDR3 region is CASSLGGVAEKLFF. The CDR3 DNA reads as TGTGCCAGCAGCTTAGGGGGGGTGGCTGAAAAACTGTTTTTT. Together with reference TRBV7-2 and TRBJ1-4, the CDR3 gives the full variable domain: GAGVSQSPSNKVTEKGKDVELRCDPISGHTALYWYRQSLGQGLEFLIYFQGNSAPDKSGLPSDRFSAERTGGSVSTLTIQRTQQEDSAVYLCASSLGGVAEKLFFGSGTQLSVL.

A note on this clone: Other DNA sequences from this sample encode an identical CDR3 as well. The chain employs TRBV2 and TRBJ1-5; no clear D. CDR1 SNHLY and CDR2 FYNNEI come from the germline V gene. The V end lost 4 bases, the J end lost 5 bases, and 6 bases lay between the germline ends. The CDR3 length is 12 residues. As DNA, the CDR3 is TGTGCCAGCAGTGCCTCGGATCAGCCCCAGCATTTT. Its protein product is CASSASDQPQHF.

This CDR3 reads CASSPSLGGGSYEQYF. The CDR3 DNA reads as TGTGCCAGCAGCCCCTCCCTAGGCGGGGGGTCCTACGAGCAGTACTTC. V gene TRBV3-1 (or the pseudogene TRBV3-2) combines with J gene TRBJ2-7, with 8 bases aligning to TRBD2. The CDR3 has 16 amino acids. The V gene's germline CDR1 is LGHDT and CDR2 YNNKEL (reference sequence). Trimming removed 4 bases from V and 1 base from J; junction bases left unmatched: 9.

The chain is built from TRBV3-1 (or the pseudogene TRBV3-2) and TRBJ1-2; 7 bases match TRBD1. J was trimmed by 2 bases and V by 5 bases; bases with no gene match: 5. The CDR3 is 14 residues long. Germline V gene data show CDR1 as LGHDT and CDR2 as YNNKEL (reference sequence). CDR3 residues: CASSTKTGNYGYTF. CDR3 DNA sequence: TGTGCCAGCAGCACAAAGACAGGGAACTATGGCTACACCTTC.

The chain uses TRBV5-1 and TRBJ2-7, with 8 bases that match TRBD2. The CDR3 totals 16 residues. Germline lookup yields CDR1 SGHRS and CDR2 YFSETQ. Losses at the gene ends were 1 base for V and 1 base for J; bases not matched to a gene: 7. CDR3: CASSLSGTSGSYEQYF. CDR3 sequence (DNA): TGCGCCAGCAGCTTGTCTGGGACTAGTGGATCCTACGAGCAGTACTTC.

This clone was seen only a few times. The chain combines TRBV7-2 with TRBJ2-7, with D perhaps matching TRBD1 (5 bases). The CDR3 is made up of 14 amino acids. Trimming removed 4 bases from V and 3 bases from J, with 13 bases in between. Looked up from germline, CDR1 is SGHTA and CDR2 is FQGNSA. CDR3 sequence: CASSSETQGYEQYF. Written as DNA, the CDR3 is TGTGCCAGCAGCTCAGAGACTCAGGGCTACGAGCAGTACTTC.

The rearrangement joins TRBV7-9 to TRBJ2-5; 14 nucleotides align to TRBD2. Germline loops: CDR1 SEHNR, CDR2 FQNEAQ (reference sequence). The CDR3 covers 17 residues. Losses at the gene ends were 5 bases for V and 2 bases for J; bases not matched to a gene: 7. CDR3: CASSLGLAGGLQETQYF. The CDR3, as DNA: TGTGCCAGCAGCCTCGGACTAGCGGGGGGTCTTCAAGAGACCCAGTACTTC.